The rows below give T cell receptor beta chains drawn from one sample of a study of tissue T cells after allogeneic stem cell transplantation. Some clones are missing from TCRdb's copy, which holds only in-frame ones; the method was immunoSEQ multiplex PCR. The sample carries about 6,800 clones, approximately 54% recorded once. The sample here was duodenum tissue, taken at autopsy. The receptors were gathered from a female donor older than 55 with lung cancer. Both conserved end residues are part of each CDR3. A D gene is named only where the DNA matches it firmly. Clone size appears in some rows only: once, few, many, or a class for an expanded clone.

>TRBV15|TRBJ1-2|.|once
TGTGCCACCAGCAGAGCTAAACAGGCCGTCTATGGCTACACCTTC
CATSRAKQAVYGYTF
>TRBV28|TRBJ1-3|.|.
TGTGCCAGCAGAAACGGACATTCCGGAAACACCATATATTTT
CASRNGHSGNTIYF
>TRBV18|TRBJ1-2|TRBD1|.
TGTGCCAGCTCACCACCCGGACAGGGGGCAGGCTATGGCTACACCTTC
CASSPPGQGAGYGYTF
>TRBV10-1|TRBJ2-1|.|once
TGCGCCAGCAGTTCAGCAATTGGGGATGAGCAGTTCTTC
CASSSAIGDEQFF
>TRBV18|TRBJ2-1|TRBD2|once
TGTGCCAGCTCACCAGTCCGTCAAGCGGGAGCCTACAATGAGCAGTTCTTC
CASSPVRQAGAYNEQFF
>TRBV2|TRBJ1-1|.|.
TGTGCCAGCAGCCCCACGACCGGTATGAACACTGAAGCTTTCTTT
CASSPTTGMNTEAFF
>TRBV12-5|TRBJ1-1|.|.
TGTGCTAGTGGCCCGGCCGGGGTTTACGAAGCTTTCTTT
CASGPAGVYEAFF
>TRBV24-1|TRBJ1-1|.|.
TGTGCCACCAGTGATTCGACGGGACGGAACACTGAAGCTTTCTTT
CATSDSTGRNTEAFF
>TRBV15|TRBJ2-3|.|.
TGTGCCACCAGCGAGGGGACCACAGATACGCAGTATTTT
CATSEGTTDTQYF
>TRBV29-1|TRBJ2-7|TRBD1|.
TGCAGCGCCTTAAGACAGGGGAGATCCTACGAGCAGTACTTC
CSALRQGRSYEQYF
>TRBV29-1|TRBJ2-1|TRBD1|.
TGCAGCCAGGACAGGGTTCGGAATGAGCAGTTCTTC
CSQDRVRNEQFF
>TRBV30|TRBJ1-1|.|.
TGTGCCTGGGCCCCCCCACAGGGTCAGAACACTGAAGCTTTCTTT
CAWAPPQGQNTEAFF
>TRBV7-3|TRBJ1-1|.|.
TGTGCCAGCAGCTTAGTCGGGGGTACAGCTTTCTTT
CASSLVGGTAFF
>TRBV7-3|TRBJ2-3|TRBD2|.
TGTGCCAGCAGCTTAACGTACTCAGGCGGGGGGACTACAGATACGCAGTATTTT
CASSLTYSGGGTTDTQYF
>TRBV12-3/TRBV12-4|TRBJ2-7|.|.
TGTGCCAGCAGTCGTAACTACGAGCAGTACTTC
CASSRNYEQYF
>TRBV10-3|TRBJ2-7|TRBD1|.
TGTGCCATCAGTGACAAAAACTACAGGGGGTACGAGCAGTACTTC
CAISDKNYRGYEQYF
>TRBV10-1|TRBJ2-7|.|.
TGCGCCAGCAGTGAGTCGACCGGGAGCTCCTACGAGCAGTACTTC
CASSESTGSSYEQYF
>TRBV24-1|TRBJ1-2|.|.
TGTGCCACCAGTGATTTTCTTCGCAGGCACCATGGCTACACCTTC
CATSDFLRRHHGYTF
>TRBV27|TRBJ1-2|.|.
TGTGCCAGCAGAGGATCCGGGACGAATGGCTACACCTTC
CASRGSGTNGYTF
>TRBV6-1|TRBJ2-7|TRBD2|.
TGTGCCAGCAGTCTAGCAGCGGGAGCCATCGAGCAGTACTTC
CASSLAAGAIEQYF